Listed here are 16 T cell receptor beta chains from one sample, sequenced in a study of blood T cell repertoires in COVID-19. Assay: immunoSEQ multiplex PCR; the TCRdb copy retains only in-frame clones and omits some. There are approximately 44,000 clones in the sample; 65% to 85% occur only once, and 30% to 35% lies in the top ten. The source material was peripheral blood. Every receptor here comes from a woman over 75 with acute or convalescent COVID-19.

V is TRBV28 and J is TRBJ2-7; 13 nucleotides agree with TRBD2. V lost 4 bases to trimming and J lost 7 bases; unmatched junction nucleotides: 7. The CDR3 contains 15 residues. The germline V gene has CDR1 MDHEN and CDR2 SYDVKM. CDR3 nucleotides: TGTGCCAGCAGTTCCCTAGGACTAGCGGGAGTGGAGCAGTACTTC. It translates to CASSSLGLAGVEQYF. Looking up the rest from reference TRBV28 and TRBJ2-7 gives the full variable domain: DVKVTQSSRYLVKRTGEKVFLECVQDMDHENMFWYRQDPGLGLRLIYFSYDVKMKEKGDIPEGYSVSREKKERFSLILESASTNQTSMYLCASSSLGLAGVEQYFGPGTRLTVT.

The CDR3 sequence is CASSSFRTWVRAGTEAFF. The CDR3 DNA follows: TGTGCCAGCAGTAGTTTCCGGACGTGGGTAAGGGCGGGCACTGAAGCTTTCTTT. The chain carries TRBV27 and TRBJ1-1; D is unresolved. CDR1 MNHEY and CDR2 SMNVEV come from the germline V gene (reference sequence). Trimming removed 5 bases at V and 4 bases at J, with 26 bases between. This CDR3 is 18 amino acids long.

This clone was seen only a few times. The chain carries TRBV7-2 and TRBJ2-3; 10 bases are a match to TRBD1. The V gene's germline CDR1 is SGHTA and CDR2 FQGNSA. With 1 base clipped from V and 5 bases from J, the junction kept 6 bases outside the gene matches. This CDR3 contains 16 residues. This CDR3 is CASSLDGTGAGDTQYF. Here the CDR3 DNA reads TGTGCCAGCAGCTTAGACGGGACAGGGGCAGGAGATACGCAGTATTTT.

The chain has TRBV5-3 and TRBJ1-5, with D possibly TRBD1 on 5 matching bases. TRBV5-3 is treated as an ORF (open reading frame) with a function not yet certain. V lost 0 bases and J 5 bases, leaving 12 bases between the germline ends. The CDR3 runs to 15 residues. The CDR3 loop reads CARSLARECDQPQHF. For the CDR3, the DNA is TGTGCCAGAAGCTTGGCCAGGGAATGCGATCAGCCCCAGCATTTT.

The chain recombines TRBV3-1 (or the pseudogene TRBV3-2) with TRBJ2-1, with TRBD2 matching 14 bases. The CDR3 contains 18 residues. Germline V gives CDR1 LGHDT, CDR2 YNNKEL (reference sequence). J was trimmed by 1 base and V by 3 bases; bases with no gene match: 5. The CDR3 protein is CASSQGTSGRESYNEQFF. The CDR3 coding sequence is TGTGCCAGCAGCCAGGGGACTAGCGGGAGAGAGTCCTACAATGAGCAGTTCTTC.

The chain couples TRBV11-2 to TRBJ1-3; 7 bases map to TRBD1. V lost 1 base and J lost 0; bases outside the gene matches: 3. CDR3 length: 16 residues. The germline CDR1 and CDR2 sequences are SGHAT and FQNNGV. CDR3 sequence reads: CASSLGQGGSGNTIYF. The CDR3 region has the DNA TGTGCCAGCAGCTTAGGACAGGGCGGCTCTGGAAACACCATATATTTT.

The chain has TRBV6-5 and TRBJ1-2, with D possibly being TRBD1 (6 bases). The CDR3 extends over 13 amino acids. V shed 6 bases and J shed 4 bases, with 12 bases lying between them. Germline-derived CDR1 and CDR2 are MNHEY and SVGAGI. The CDR3 nucleotides read TGTGCCAGCAGACCCGGGGGGGCCTATGGCTACACCTTC. Translating gives CASRPGGAYGYTF.

The chain joins TRBV27 to TRBJ1-2; 10 positions match TRBD1. This CDR3 contains 12 residues. Unmatched junction bases numbered 8, after V lost 10 bases and J lost 9 bases. The germline V gene encodes CDR1 MNHEY and CDR2 SMNVEV (reference sequence). As DNA, the CDR3 is TGTGCCACCGCCGGGACAGGGGTTAGCTACACCTTC. Its translation: CATAGTGVSYTF.

The V call is TRBV11-3, the J call TRBJ2-7; TRBD2 aligns across 7 bases. Germline values: CDR1 SGHNT, CDR2 YENEEA. The ends lost 3 bases at V and 5 bases at J; junction bases unmatched: 10. The CDR3 is made up of 15 amino acids. Here the CDR3 reads CASSLAGRERDEQYF. The CDR3 nucleotides are TGTGCCAGCAGCTTGGCCGGGCGGGAGCGGGACGAGCAGTACTTC.

The chain employs TRBV5-1 and TRBJ2-7; 9 nucleotides agree with TRBD1. Germline CDR1 is SGHRS and CDR2 is YFSETQ. This CDR3 region has 16 residues. V was clipped by 4 bases and J by 6 bases; unmatched bases: 14. In nucleotides, the CDR3 is TGCGCCAGCAGCCGCTCTCCCGGGACAGGGTACGGCGAGCAGTACTTC. It is translated as CASSRSPGTGYGEQYF.

The chain combines TRBV2 with TRBJ1-2, with a possible D match to TRBD1 (6 bases). Per germline, CDR1 SNHLY and CDR2 FYNNEI. The CDR3 spans 13 residues. With 5 bases removed from V and 5 bases from J, the gap between germline ends came to 12 bases. The CDR3 is CASSYDGQYGYTF. In DNA, the CDR3 is TGTGCCAGCAGTTACGACGGACAGTATGGCTACACCTTC. Using reference TRBV2 and TRBJ1-2 for the parts outside the CDR3, the full variable domain is EPEVTQTPSHQVTQMGQEVILRCVPISNHLYFYWYRQILGQKVEFLVSFYNNEISEKSEIFDDQFSVERPDGSNFTLKIRSTKLEDSAMYFCASSYDGQYGYTFGSGTRLTVV.

The chain is built from TRBV4-2 and TRBJ2-2, with D possibly matching TRBD2 (7 bases). Trimming stripped 0 bases from V and 4 bases from J, with 18 bases between. The CDR3 spans 18 residues. Germline V CDR1 and CDR2: LGHNA, YNFKEQ. In DNA form, the CDR3 reads TGTGCCAGCAGCCAAGATCCCTTGGGGGGGCTGGTCACCGGGGAGCTGTTTTTT. It translates to CASSQDPLGGLVTGELFF.

This chain uses TRBV3-1 (or the pseudogene TRBV3-2) with TRBJ1-4; 7 bases align to TRBD1. The trim removed 5 bases at V and 1 base at J, leaving 7 bases unmatched. The CDR3 has 16 amino acids. Germline-derived CDR1 and CDR2 are LGHDT and YNNKEL (reference sequence). The CDR3 bases are TGTGCCAGCAGCATCCGGACAGGTGGAACTAATGAAAAACTGTTTTTT. As protein: CASSIRTGGTNEKLFF.

This chain uses TRBV10-1 with TRBJ2-3, with a possible D match to TRBD2 (5 bases). Trimming left V 3 bases short and J 5 bases short, with 12 bases between. The CDR3 is made up of 14 amino acids. CDR1 WNHNN and CDR2 SYGVQD come from the germline V gene (reference sequence). The CDR3 DNA sequence: TGCGCCAGCAGTGAAGGAGGCGTCGTAGATACGCAGTATTTT. Translation: CASSEGGVVDTQYF.

This clone was observed a single time. The genes are TRBV29-1 and TRBJ2-1; 7 positions match TRBD2. V lost 7 bases, J lost 12 bases, and 27 bases stayed unmatched. Looked up from germline, CDR1 is SQVTM and CDR2 is ANQGSEA. The CDR3 covers 17 residues. CDR3 in amino acids: CSAPPGTTARDLRGQFF. CDR3 nucleotide sequence: TGCAGCGCCCCTCCCGGGACTACCGCCCGCGACCTAAGGGGGCAGTTCTTC.

The chain recombines TRBV25-1 with TRBJ1-2; 9 bases align to TRBD1. The CDR3 runs to 12 residues. Unmatched junction bases numbered 5, after V lost 10 bases and J lost 5 bases. CDR1 is MGHDK and CDR2 is SYGVNS in the germline V gene. The CDR3 region has the DNA TGTGCCACGTCACAGGGGGCGTATGGCTACACCTTC. Its protein product is CATSQGAYGYTF.